These 16 T cell receptor beta chains share one sample of origin, sequenced in a study of blood T cell repertoires in COVID-19 (dated by TCRdb to between 2020 and 2021). Libraries were prepared through the immunoSEQ multiplex PCR assay. This immuneACCESS table, as held by TCRdb, lists in-frame sequences with V and J called but not all clones. Of the missing ones, under half trace to an unresolved V gene in checked studies; the others have no known cause. The sample table records 320,000 or so clones; around 85% of these occur just once. Around 1.9% of the sample belongs to the ten largest clones. The sequenced sample consisted of PBMCs or T cells enriched from blood (not recorded which). Every receptor here comes from a woman aged 25 to 39 who had been exposed to COVID-19.

J is TRBJ1-1 and V is TRBV3-1 (or the pseudogene TRBV3-2); possibly TRBD1 for D (6 bases). Germline CDR1 reads LGHDT; CDR2 reads YNNKEL (reference sequence). The CDR3 length is 16 residues. The V gene lost 4 bases and the J gene lost 2 bases, with 17 bases spanning the gap. CDR3 DNA sequence: TGTGCCAGCAGCCCTAACAGGGTTGTCAAAAACACTGAAGCTTTCTTT. It translates to CASSPNRVVKNTEAFF.

This clone was counted many times. The V call is TRBV5-4, the J call TRBJ1-6; D is possibly TRBD1 (5 bases). Trimming took off 0 bases at V and 1 base at J, with 17 bases between the two ends. Germline V gene sequence: CDR1 SGHNT, CDR2 YYREEE (reference sequence). The CDR3 covers 19 residues. CDR3 bases: TGTGCCAGCAGCTTGGGAAGTATAGTGGGGCATTCCTATAATTCACCCCTCCACTTT. The encoded protein is CASSLGSIVGHSYNSPLHF.

The V gene is TRBV28, the J gene TRBJ2-7, with 10 bases that match TRBD1. The CDR3 runs 15 residues. Germline trimming cut 4 bases from V and 1 base from J; bases unmatched to any gene: 4. Germline lookup yields CDR1 MDHEN and CDR2 SYDVKM. The CDR3 protein is CASSSTGQGSYEQYF. For the CDR3, the DNA is TGTGCCAGCAGTTCGACGGGACAGGGGTCCTACGAGCAGTACTTC.

CDR3 sequence reads: CASSIHPSGSTDTQYF. CDR3 in DNA: TGTGCCAGTAGTATCCATCCTAGCGGGAGCACAGATACGCAGTATTTT. The rearrangement uses TRBV19 and TRBJ2-3, with 8 bases that match TRBD2. Germline V CDR1 and CDR2: LNHDA, SQIVND (reference sequence). J was trimmed by 0 bases and V by 3 bases; bases with no gene match: 5. The CDR3 is 16 residues long.

The V and J genes are TRBV27 and TRBJ2-7; D unclear. Trimming removed 2 bases at V and 1 base at J, with 9 bases between. The CDR3 covers 14 residues. Germline V gene sequence: CDR1 MNHEY, CDR2 SMNVEV (reference sequence). CDR3 amino acids: CASSLSVASYEQYF. The CDR3 DNA follows: TGTGCCAGCAGTTTAAGTGTGGCTTCCTACGAGCAGTACTTC.

The J gene is TRBJ2-7, the V gene TRBV2; D unclear. V lost 5 bases to trimming and J lost 3 bases, with 8 bases between them. The CDR3 extends over 12 amino acids. Germline CDR1 reads SNHLY; CDR2 reads FYNNEI. CDR3 coding DNA: TGTGCCAGCAGTAAAACTTACTACGAGCAGTACTTC. Protein product: CASSKTYYEQYF. The variable domain in full, completed from reference TRBV2 and TRBJ2-7, reads EPEVTQTPSHQVTQMGQEVILRCVPISNHLYFYWYRQILGQKVEFLVSFYNNEISEKSEIFDDQFSVERPDGSNFTLKIRSTKLEDSAMYFCASSKTYYEQYFGPGTRLTVT.

This clone has just one count. The rearrangement joins TRBV2 to TRBJ2-3, with 7 bases lining up with TRBD1. CDR3 length: 15 residues. The ends lost 8 bases at V and 1 base at J; junction bases unmatched: 9. CDR1 is SNHLY and CDR2 is FYNNEI in the germline V gene. The CDR3 DNA reads TGTGCCAGCCACCGACAGGGTAGGGGCACAGATACGCAGTATTTT. Its translation: CASHRQGRGTDTQYF.

The gene calls are TRBV30 and TRBJ2-1, with D perhaps matching TRBD2 (7 bases). Trimming shortened V by 5 bases and J by 5 bases, and 13 bases separated the two germline ends. Per the germline V gene, CDR1 is GTSNPN and CDR2 is SVGIG (reference sequence). The CDR3 loop spans 13 amino acids. CDR3 in DNA: TGTGCCTGGTCGAGGGGGGGGAACAATGAGCAGTTCTTC. As protein: CAWSRGGNNEQFF.

The chain uses TRBV6-6 and TRBJ1-5; D is ambiguous. This CDR3 is built from 14 residues. Germline V lookup: CDR1 MNHNY, CDR2 SVGAGI (reference sequence). Trimming left V 5 bases short and J 5 bases short, with 13 bases between. CDR3 loop: CASSRNRRDQPQHF. The CDR3, as DNA: TGTGCCAGCAGTCGTAACAGAAGAGATCAGCCCCAGCATTTT.

This chain joins TRBV5-4 and TRBJ2-1; 12 bases map to TRBD2. CDR1 is SGHNT, CDR2 YYREEE, per germline (reference sequence). Germline trimming cut 2 bases from V and 5 bases from J; bases unmatched to any gene: 8. This CDR3 region has 17 residues. Here the CDR3 reads CASSFLAGGRVDNEQFF. Written as DNA, the CDR3 is TGTGCCAGCAGCTTTCTAGCGGGGGGGCGGGTTGACAATGAGCAGTTCTTC.

This sequence joins TRBV3-1 (or the pseudogene TRBV3-2) and TRBJ2-1; 8 bases line up with TRBD1. J lost 3 bases, V lost 1 base, and 2 bases had no gene match. CDR3 size: 15 residues. The germline CDR1 and CDR2 sequences are LGHDT and YNNKEL (reference sequence). CDR3 sequence reads: CASSQVTGVYNEQFF. CDR3 nucleotide sequence: TGTGCCAGCAGCCAAGTGACAGGGGTCTACAATGAGCAGTTCTTC.

This rearrangement joins TRBV7-9 to TRBJ2-3; TRBD1 might be the D (7 bases). The germline gives CDR1 SEHNR, CDR2 FQNEAQ (reference sequence). Trimming took 5 bases from V and 4 from J, leaving 22 bases between them. This CDR3 is built from 17 residues. CDR3 region: CASSPSGGRTGSDTQYF. CDR3 in DNA: TGTGCCAGCAGCCCATCAGGGGGGCGGACCGGGTCAGATACGCAGTATTTT.

V gene TRBV9 combines with J gene TRBJ2-1, with D possibly matching TRBD1 (5 bases). In germline, CDR1 is SGDLS, CDR2 YYNGEE. The CDR3 extends over 13 amino acids. The V end was cut by 4 bases, the J end by 7 bases, with 12 bases between. CDR3 DNA sequence: TGTGCCAGCAGCATCCACAGGATAAATGAGCAGTTCTTC. This codes for CASSIHRINEQFF.

This chain joins TRBV7-2 and TRBJ1-1; no clear D gene. The germline V gene has CDR1 SGHTA and CDR2 FQGNSA. This CDR3 region has 15 residues. The V end was cut by 1 base, the J end by 2 bases, with 11 bases between. This CDR3 is CASSLVPGFNTEAFF. The CDR3 DNA reads TGTGCCAGCAGCTTAGTACCGGGTTTCAACACTGAAGCTTTCTTT.

The chain carries TRBV18 and TRBJ1-2; 8 bases are a match to TRBD1. CDR1 and CDR2 (germline): KGHSH, LQKENI. V trimming: 3 bases; J trimming: 0 bases; junction bases outside the gene matches: 9. This CDR3 is built from 17 residues. The CDR3 sequence is CASSPPGQGQANYGYTF. The CDR3 DNA reads TGTGCCAGCTCACCGCCAGGACAGGGACAAGCTAACTATGGCTACACCTTC.

This CDR3 is CASSLGTGGANYGYTF. The CDR3 nucleotides are TGTGCCAGCAGTCTCGGGACAGGGGGCGCTAACTATGGCTACACCTTC. The V and J genes are TRBV27 and TRBJ1-2, with 12 nucleotides matching TRBD1. After removal of 5 bases from V and 0 bases from J, the junction contained 4 bases not matched to a gene. CDR3 length: 16 amino acids. Germline CDR1 MNHEY, CDR2 SMNVEV (reference sequence).